These 26 T cell receptor beta chains originate from one sample sequenced in a study of blood T cell repertoires in COVID-19. TCRdb's table, derived via immunoSEQ multiplex PCR, lists solely in-frame clones and lacks some. Found here are about 220,000 clones, around four fifths of them singletons; the top ten hold approximately 4.8%. Sequencing was done on a sample of PBMCs or T cells enriched from blood (not recorded which). The receptors were gathered from a woman in her 50s who had been exposed to COVID-19.

This clone appeared once. The chain carries TRBV7-8 and TRBJ2-7; D possibly corresponds to TRBD1 (5 bases). V was cut by 5 bases and J by 0 bases, with 8 bases left in between. CDR3 length: 13 amino acids. Germline V gene lookup returns CDR1 SGHVS and CDR2 FQNEAQ. The CDR3 here is CASSRGISYEQYF. The CDR3 nucleotides read TGTGCCAGCAGCAGGGGTATCTCCTACGAGCAGTACTTC.

The rearrangement links TRBV9 to TRBJ2-7, with D perhaps TRBD2 (6 bases). V was shortened by 7 bases and J by 6 bases, with 14 bases between the two germline ends. There are 12 residues in the CDR3. The V gene's germline CDR1 is SGDLS and CDR2 YYNGEE. DNA of the CDR3: TGTGCCAGCTCACGGGGGTCAGGCGAGCAGTACTTC. The encoded protein is CASSRGSGEQYF.

The rearrangement uses TRBV6-2 or TRBV6-3 and TRBJ2-5, with D tentatively TRBD2 (7 bases). V was trimmed by 5 bases and J by 2 bases, leaving 15 bases between them. Per germline, CDR1 MNHEY and CDR2 SVGEGT. The CDR3 is made up of 15 amino acids. The CDR3 region has the DNA TGTGCCAGCAGTGGCTCGCGGGGGCCACAAGAGACCCAGTACTTC. Translation: CASSGSRGPQETQYF.

The chain uses TRBV4-1 and TRBJ2-7; possibly TRBD1 for D (5 bases). The germline V gene has CDR1 MGHRA and CDR2 YSYEKL. CDR3 length: 15 amino acids. Trimming left V 0 bases short and J 0 bases short, with 9 bases between. The CDR3, as DNA: TGCGCCAGCAGCCAAGATAGGGGCAGCTCCTACGAGCAGTACTTC. As protein: CASSQDRGSSYEQYF.

V is TRBV5-1 and J is TRBJ1-3; D remains ambiguous. Germline loops: CDR1 SGHRS, CDR2 YFSETQ. The CDR3 contains 16 residues. V was clipped by 0 bases and J by 0 bases, with 10 bases between them. CDR3 in amino acids: CASSLGTAFSGNTIYF. CDR3 bases: TGCGCCAGCAGCTTGGGAACAGCTTTCTCTGGAAACACCATATATTTT.

J is TRBJ1-2 and V is TRBV5-4; tentatively, D is TRBD1 (5 bases). CDR1 is SGHNT and CDR2 is YYREEE in the germline V gene (reference sequence). The CDR3 has 14 residues. V lost 2 bases and J 6 bases, leaving 14 bases between the germline ends. The CDR3 loop is CASSFNAGKNGYTF. Here the CDR3 DNA reads TGTGCCAGCAGCTTTAATGCAGGGAAAAATGGCTACACCTTC.

The chain recombines TRBV30 with TRBJ1-2; TRBD1 might be the D (5 bases). The germline V gene has CDR1 GTSNPN and CDR2 SVGIG (reference sequence). The CDR3 runs 13 residues. Trimming stripped 3 bases from V and 7 bases from J, with 15 bases between. CDR3 amino acids: CAWRGQGWGGYTF. Written as DNA, the CDR3 is TGTGCCTGGAGAGGGCAGGGATGGGGTGGCTACACCTTC. The whole variable domain, filled in from reference TRBV30 and TRBJ1-2, reads SQTIHQWPATLVQPVGSPLSLECTVEGTSNPNLYWYRQAAGRGLQLLFYSVGIGQISSEVPQNLSASRPQDRQFILSSKKLLLSDSGFYLCAWRGQGWGGYTFGSGTRLTVV.

The count of this clone is one. The gene calls are TRBV6-6 and TRBJ1-1, with 12 bases identical to TRBD1. CDR3 size: 16 residues. J gave up 7 bases and V 5 bases, and 11 bases lay outside the gene matches. CDR1 is MNHNY, CDR2 SVGAGI, per germline (reference sequence). In DNA, the CDR3 is TGTGCCAGCAGTCAAGATGTAGGGACAGGGGGCGGTGAAGCTTTCTTT. Protein sequence: CASSQDVGTGGGEAFF.

The chain recombines TRBV28 with TRBJ1-1; D is possibly TRBD1 (5 bases). The CDR3 contains 14 residues. Trimming shortened V by 2 bases and J by 5 bases, and 12 bases separated the two germline ends. Germline values: CDR1 MDHEN, CDR2 SYDVKM. CDR3 sequence reads: CASSLSQGGTEAFF. The CDR3 region has the DNA TGTGCCAGCAGTTTAAGTCAGGGAGGGACTGAAGCTTTCTTT.

This chain links TRBV5-1 with TRBJ2-1, with 10 bases identical to TRBD1. Germline lookup yields CDR1 SGHRS and CDR2 YFSETQ. The J segment lost 5 bases and the V segment lost 4 bases, leaving 3 bases of the junction unmatched. The CDR3 is 14 amino acids. The CDR3 protein is CASSKGTGDNEQFF. For the CDR3, the DNA is TGCGCCAGCAGCAAGGGGACAGGGGACAATGAGCAGTTCTTC.

V usage is TRBV5-1 and J usage is TRBJ2-1, with 7 bases lining up with TRBD1. CDR1 and CDR2 from the germline V gene are SGHRS and YFSETQ. Trimming cost V 1 base and J 4 bases; bases outside gene matches: 5. The CDR3 totals 15 residues. The CDR3 DNA reads as TGCGCCAGCAGCTTGACAGGGGTTGGGTACAATGAGCAGTTCTTC. Translating it yields CASSLTGVGYNEQFF.

The V gene is TRBV4-1, the J gene TRBJ1-6; 7 bases line up with TRBD1. The CDR3 sequence is 14 residues long. After removal of 0 bases from V and 12 bases from J, the junction contained 5 bases not matched to a gene. The germline V gene has CDR1 MGHRA and CDR2 YSYEKL. CDR3 residues: CASSQETGSRPLHF. The CDR3 DNA is TGCGCCAGCAGCCAAGAGACAGGGTCCAGACCCCTCCACTTT.

The V call is TRBV11-2, the J call TRBJ2-7; the D gene is possibly TRBD1 (6 bases). The CDR3 is 16 amino acids. Germline assignment: CDR1 SGHAT and CDR2 FQNNGV. V gave up 3 bases and J gave up 7 bases, with 22 bases separating them. The CDR3 sequence: CASSFQHLTGTREQYF. Here the CDR3 DNA reads TGTGCCAGCAGCTTCCAGCACTTAACCGGGACACGTGAGCAGTACTTC.

The J gene is TRBJ1-5, the V gene TRBV18; D unclear. CDR3 length: 13 amino acids. The germline V gene has CDR1 KGHSH and CDR2 LQKENI. V lost 3 bases and J 6 bases, leaving 9 bases between the germline ends. CDR3 amino acids: CASSPAEGQPQHF. The CDR3 nucleotides are TGTGCCAGCTCACCTGCGGAGGGTCAGCCCCAGCATTTT. The full variable domain, rest sourced from reference TRBV18 and TRBJ1-5, is NAGVMQNPRHLVRRRGQEARLRCSPMKGHSHVYWYRQLPEEGLKFMVYLQKENIIDESGMPKERFSAEFPKEGPSILRIQQVVRGDSAAYFCASSPAEGQPQHFGDGTRLSIL.

This chain connects TRBV5-1 to TRBJ1-6; TRBD1 agrees at 10 bases. This CDR3 spans 16 amino acids. CDR1 SGHRS and CDR2 YFSETQ come from the germline V gene. V lost 4 bases and J lost 5; bases outside the gene matches: 6. The CDR3: CASSREGTGDNSPLHF. As DNA, the CDR3 is TGCGCCAGCAGCCGCGAAGGGACAGGGGATAATTCACCCCTCCACTTT.

This chain links TRBV6-6 with TRBJ1-4; TRBD1 might be the D (5 bases). This CDR3 spans 14 amino acids. The V end lost 6 bases, the J end lost 4 bases, and 12 bases lay between the germline ends. Looked up from germline, CDR1 is MNHNY and CDR2 is SVGAGI (reference sequence). CDR3 loop: CASRPQGFNEKLFF. The CDR3 region has the DNA TGTGCCAGCAGGCCCCAGGGCTTTAATGAAAAACTGTTTTTT.

The J gene is TRBJ1-5, the V gene TRBV6-1; TRBD1 is a possible D gene (6 bases). Germline V gene lookup returns CDR1 MNHNS and CDR2 SASEGT. V shed 2 bases and J shed 6 bases, with 14 bases lying between them. The CDR3 length is 15 residues. CDR3 sequence: CASSEFRGWGQPQHF. The CDR3 nucleotides are TGTGCCAGCAGTGAATTCAGGGGTTGGGGTCAGCCCCAGCATTTT.

The rearrangement links TRBV3-1 (or the pseudogene TRBV3-2) to TRBJ1-2, with D unclear. The CDR3 length is 16 residues. V dropped 4 bases and J dropped 6 bases, with 21 bases sitting between them. The germline V gene encodes CDR1 LGHDT and CDR2 YNNKEL (reference sequence). CDR3 sequence: CASSPRAAYLQNGYTF. CDR3 DNA: TGTGCCAGCAGCCCACGAGCTGCGTACCTCCAAAATGGCTACACCTTC.

The gene calls are TRBV5-5 and TRBJ1-1, with D unresolved. V lost 0 bases and J lost 1, with 10 bases in between. CDR1 SGHKS and CDR2 YYEKEE come from the germline V gene (reference sequence). The CDR3 totals 15 residues. CDR3 in amino acids: CASSLAPHGNTEAFF. Written as DNA, the CDR3 is TGTGCCAGCAGCTTGGCCCCGCACGGGAACACTGAAGCTTTCTTT.

The V call is TRBV19, the J call TRBJ2-4; D perhaps matches TRBD2 (6 bases). The CDR3 is made up of 14 amino acids. Per the germline V gene, CDR1 is LNHDA and CDR2 is SQIVND (reference sequence). The V and J ends lost 3 bases and 7 bases respectively, with 13 bases between them. CDR3 loop: CASSISTGGNIQYF. The CDR3 DNA is TGTGCCAGTAGTATTTCGACTGGGGGGAACATTCAGTACTTC.

The J gene is TRBJ1-3, the V gene TRBV9, with TRBD1 identical over 7 bases. The V and J ends lost 5 bases and 0 bases, in that order; junction bases with no gene match: 8. The germline V gene encodes CDR1 SGDLS and CDR2 YYNGEE. CDR3 length: 16 amino acids. In DNA form, the CDR3 reads TGTGCCAGCAGTAAGTTACAGGGGTACTCTGGAAACACCATATATTTT. Translation: CASSKLQGYSGNTIYF.

The chain recombines TRBV28 with TRBJ1-2; 9 positions match TRBD1. Germline assignment: CDR1 MDHEN and CDR2 SYDVKM. This CDR3 has 15 residues. V trimming: 4 bases; J trimming: 2 bases; junction bases outside the gene matches: 5. The CDR3 nucleotides are TGTGCCAGCAGTTCGGGACAGGGTAGGAACTATGGCTACACCTTC. As protein: CASSSGQGRNYGYTF.

The gene calls are TRBV27 and TRBJ2-3; tentative D call: TRBD2 (6 bases). The V end lost 3 bases, the J end lost 1 base, and 17 bases lay between the germline ends. This CDR3 is built from 17 residues. Germline values: CDR1 MNHEY, CDR2 SMNVEV (reference sequence). The CDR3 DNA is TGTGCCAGCAGTTTGGGGCGGGGTCCGGCCGGCACAGATACGCAGTATTTT. Protein sequence: CASSLGRGPAGTDTQYF.

The chain is built from TRBV2 and TRBJ1-3; D call uncertain. Trimming removed 7 bases from V and 4 bases from J, with 17 bases in between. The CDR3 contains 15 residues. CDR1 is SNHLY, CDR2 FYNNEI, per germline. DNA of the CDR3: TGTGCCAGCACTGACTTACGGCAGGCGGGAAACACCATATATTTT. This translates into CASTDLRQAGNTIYF.

V and J are TRBV9 and TRBJ2-5, with D possibly TRBD1 on 6 matching bases. V was shortened by 4 bases and J by 5 bases, with 12 bases between the two germline ends. Germline CDR1 is SGDLS and CDR2 is YYNGEE. This CDR3 spans 13 amino acids. The CDR3 loop is CASSTFDRETQYF. In DNA, the CDR3 is TGTGCCAGCAGCACCTTTGACAGGGAGACCCAGTACTTC.

This chain connects TRBV19 to TRBJ2-2; unclear D gene. This CDR3 is 13 amino acids long. Trimming pared 3 bases from V and 6 bases from J, leaving 8 bases between. Germline CDR1 and CDR2: LNHDA and SQIVND (reference sequence). The CDR3 coding sequence is TGTGCCAGTAGTATCCAGGTGGCCGGGGAGCTGTTTTTT. It yields the protein CASSIQVAGELFF.